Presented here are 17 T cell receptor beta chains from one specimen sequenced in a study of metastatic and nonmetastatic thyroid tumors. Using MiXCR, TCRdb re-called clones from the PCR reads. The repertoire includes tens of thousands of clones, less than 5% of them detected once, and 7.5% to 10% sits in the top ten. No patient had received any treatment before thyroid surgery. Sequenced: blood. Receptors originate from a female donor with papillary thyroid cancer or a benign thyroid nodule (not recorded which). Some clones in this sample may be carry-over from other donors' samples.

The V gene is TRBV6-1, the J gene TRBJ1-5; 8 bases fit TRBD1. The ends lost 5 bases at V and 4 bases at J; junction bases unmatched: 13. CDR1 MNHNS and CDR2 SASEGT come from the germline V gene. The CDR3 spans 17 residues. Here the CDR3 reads CASSRRQGARTNQPQHF. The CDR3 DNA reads TGTGCCAGCAGTCGCCGTCAGGGGGCGAGGACGAATCAGCCCCAGCATTTT.

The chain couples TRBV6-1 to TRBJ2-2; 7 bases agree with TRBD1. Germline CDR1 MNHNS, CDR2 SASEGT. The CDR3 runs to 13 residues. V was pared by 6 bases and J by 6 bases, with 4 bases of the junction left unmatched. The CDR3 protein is CASRVQGPGELFF. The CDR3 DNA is TGTGCCAGCAGAGTACAGGGGCCCGGGGAGCTGTTTTTT.

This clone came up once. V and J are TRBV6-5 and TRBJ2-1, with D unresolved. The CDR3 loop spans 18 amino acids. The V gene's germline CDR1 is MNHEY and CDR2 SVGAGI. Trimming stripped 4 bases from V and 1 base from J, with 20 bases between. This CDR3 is CASSSRLITQRSYNEQFF. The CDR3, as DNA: TGTGCCAGCAGTTCCCGCTTGATAACACAGAGATCCTACAATGAGCAGTTCTTC.

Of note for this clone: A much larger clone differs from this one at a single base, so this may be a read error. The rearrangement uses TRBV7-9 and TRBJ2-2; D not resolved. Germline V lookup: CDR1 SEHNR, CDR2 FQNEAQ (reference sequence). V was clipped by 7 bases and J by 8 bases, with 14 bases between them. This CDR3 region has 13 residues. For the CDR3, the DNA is TGTGCCAGCAAATACTCAGAGACGGGGGAGCTGTTTTTT. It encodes CASKYSETGELFF.

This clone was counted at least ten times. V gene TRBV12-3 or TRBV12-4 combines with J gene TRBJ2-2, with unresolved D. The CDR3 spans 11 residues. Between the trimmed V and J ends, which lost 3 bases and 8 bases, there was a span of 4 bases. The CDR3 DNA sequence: TGTGCCAGCAGTTTCGCTGGGGAGCTGTTTTTT. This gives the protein CASSFAGELFF.

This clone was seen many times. The CDR3 loop is CASSQGRTSGSDEQFF. CDR3 coding DNA: TGTGCCAGCAGCCAAGGGCGAACTAGCGGGTCGGATGAGCAGTTCTTC. This chain joins TRBV3-1 and TRBJ2-1; TRBD2 matches at 9 bases. V was clipped by 1 base and J by 8 bases; unmatched bases: 9. From germline, CDR1 is LGHDT and CDR2 YNNKEL (reference sequence). CDR3 size: 16 residues.

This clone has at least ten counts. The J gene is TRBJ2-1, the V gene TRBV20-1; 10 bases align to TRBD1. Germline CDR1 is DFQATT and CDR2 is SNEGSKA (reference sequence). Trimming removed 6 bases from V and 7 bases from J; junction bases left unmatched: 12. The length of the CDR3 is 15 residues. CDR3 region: CSAMGDRGLVNEQFF. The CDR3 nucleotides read TGCAGTGCCATGGGGGACAGGGGACTAGTTAATGAGCAGTTCTTC.

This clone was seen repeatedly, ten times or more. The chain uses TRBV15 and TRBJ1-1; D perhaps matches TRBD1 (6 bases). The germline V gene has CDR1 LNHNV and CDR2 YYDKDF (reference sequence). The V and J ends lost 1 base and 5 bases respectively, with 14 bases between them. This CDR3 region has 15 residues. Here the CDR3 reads CATSRGGQSGTEAFF. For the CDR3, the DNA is TGTGCCACCAGCAGAGGTGGACAGAGTGGGACTGAAGCTTTCTTT.

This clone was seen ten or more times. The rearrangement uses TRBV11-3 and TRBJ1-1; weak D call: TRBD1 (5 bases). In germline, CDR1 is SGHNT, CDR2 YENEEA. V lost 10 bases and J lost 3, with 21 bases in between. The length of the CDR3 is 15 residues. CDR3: CATSRRGPEDTEAFF. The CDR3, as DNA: TGTGCCACTTCGCGGAGGGGCCCAGAGGACACTGAAGCTTTCTTT.

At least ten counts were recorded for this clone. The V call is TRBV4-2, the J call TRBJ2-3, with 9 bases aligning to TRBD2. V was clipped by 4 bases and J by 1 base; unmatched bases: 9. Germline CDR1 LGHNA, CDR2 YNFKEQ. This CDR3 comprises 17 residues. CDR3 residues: CASSPSIAGVGTDTQYF. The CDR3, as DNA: TGTGCCAGCAGCCCGTCCATAGCGGGAGTTGGCACAGATACGCAGTATTTT.

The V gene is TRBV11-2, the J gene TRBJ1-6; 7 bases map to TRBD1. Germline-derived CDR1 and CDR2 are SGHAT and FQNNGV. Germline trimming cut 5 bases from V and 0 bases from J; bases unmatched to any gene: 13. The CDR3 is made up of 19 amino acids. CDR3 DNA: TGTGCCAGCAGCGATCGACATTCTCAGGGGGGCTCCTATAATTCACCCCTCCACTTT. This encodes CASSDRHSQGGSYNSPLHF.

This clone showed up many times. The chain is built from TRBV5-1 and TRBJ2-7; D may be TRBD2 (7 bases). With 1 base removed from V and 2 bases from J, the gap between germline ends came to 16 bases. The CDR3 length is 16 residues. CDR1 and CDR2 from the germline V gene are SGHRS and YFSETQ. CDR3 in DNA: TGCGCCAGCAGCTTGTGGGGGGGCGAGGATACCTACGAGCAGTACTTC. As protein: CASSLWGGEDTYEQYF. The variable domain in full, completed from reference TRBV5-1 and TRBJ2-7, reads KAGVTQTPRYLIKTRGQQVTLSCSPISGHRSVSWYQQTPGQGLQFLFEYFSETQRNKGNFPGRFSGRQFSNSRSEMNVSTLELGDSALYLCASSLWGGEDTYEQYFGPGTRLTVT.

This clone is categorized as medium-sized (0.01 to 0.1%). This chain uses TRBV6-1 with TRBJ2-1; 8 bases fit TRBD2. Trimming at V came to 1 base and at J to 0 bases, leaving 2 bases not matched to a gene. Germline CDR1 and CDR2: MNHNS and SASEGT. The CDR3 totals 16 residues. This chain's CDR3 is CASSEVSGSSYNEQFF. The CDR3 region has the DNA TGTGCCAGCAGTGAAGTAAGCGGGAGCTCCTACAATGAGCAGTTCTTC.

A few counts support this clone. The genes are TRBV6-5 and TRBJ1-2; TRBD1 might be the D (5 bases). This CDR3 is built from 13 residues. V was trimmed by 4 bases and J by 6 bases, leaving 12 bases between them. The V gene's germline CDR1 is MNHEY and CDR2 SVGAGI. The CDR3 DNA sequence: TGTGCCAGCAGTTTAGGGGTAGTGGATGGCTACACCTTC. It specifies CASSLGVVDGYTF.

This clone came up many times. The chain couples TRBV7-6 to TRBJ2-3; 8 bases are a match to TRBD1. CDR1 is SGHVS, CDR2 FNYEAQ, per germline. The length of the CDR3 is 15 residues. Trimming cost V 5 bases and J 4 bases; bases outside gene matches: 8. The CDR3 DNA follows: TGTGCCAGCAGCCCCGGGACAGGTTACGCAGATACGCAGTATTTT. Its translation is CASSPGTGYADTQYF.

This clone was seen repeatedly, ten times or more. This CDR3 is CASRLQGAMGEAFF. CDR3 DNA sequence: TGTGCCAGCAGATTACAGGGGGCGATGGGTGAAGCTTTCTTT. The chain joins TRBV6-1 to TRBJ1-1, with 9 bases that match TRBD1. V shed 6 bases and J 7 bases; nucleotides not matched to a gene: 9. CDR1 and CDR2 from the germline V gene are MNHNS and SASEGT. This CDR3 spans 14 amino acids.

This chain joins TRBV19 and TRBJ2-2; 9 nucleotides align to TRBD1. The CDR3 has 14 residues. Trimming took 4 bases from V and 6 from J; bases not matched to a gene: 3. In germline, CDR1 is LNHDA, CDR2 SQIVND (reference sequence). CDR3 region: CASSTRTGAGELFF. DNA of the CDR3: TGTGCCAGTAGTACCCGGACAGGGGCCGGGGAGCTGTTTTTT.